The next 6 T cell receptor beta chains were all read from a single sample in a study of cytomegalovirus exposure and HLA in healthy donors. The PCR used 60 Vbeta and 13 Jbeta primers. Some clones are missing from TCRdb's copy, which holds only in-frame ones; the method was immunoSEQ multiplex PCR. This sample has under 200,000 clones, with over 65% found just once. Sequencing input: PBMCs. The receptors here all came from a man between 60 and 75 years old in good health and CMV-seronegative.

V gene TRBV2 combines with J gene TRBJ1-5, with D unresolved. V shed 7 bases and J shed 0 bases, with 10 bases lying between them. The CDR3 extends over 14 amino acids. From germline, CDR1 is SNHLY and CDR2 FYNNEI. The CDR3 spells CASMRQNSNQPQHF. DNA of the CDR3: TGTGCCAGCATGAGGCAGAATAGCAATCAGCCCCAGCATTTT.

This clone has a handful of counts. The rearrangement uses TRBV21-1 and TRBJ2-7; TRBD2, the D gene given by the table, was not confirmed from the DNA. TRBV21-1 is a recognized pseudogene. CDR3 length equals 15 residues. CDR3 sequence reads: CASSLPGTSSYEQYF. The CDR3 region has the DNA TGTGCCAGCAGCCTTCCCGGGACTAGCTCCTACGAGCAGTACTTC.

This rearrangement joins TRBV5-5 to TRBJ2-3; D perhaps matches TRBD1 (5 bases). Between the trimmed V and J ends, which lost 2 bases and 1 base, there was a span of 8 bases. Germline V gives CDR1 SGHKS, CDR2 YYEKEE (reference sequence). This CDR3 spans 14 amino acids. The CDR3 region has the DNA TGTGCCAGCAGCTTATTGACAGGCACAGATACGCAGTATTTT. The encoded protein is CASSLLTGTDTQYF.

The sample holds a few counts of this clone. The sample holds other DNA sequences that translate to the same CDR3. The rearrangement uses TRBV19 and TRBJ1-3; D possibly corresponds to TRBD1 (5 bases). V lost 6 bases, J lost 1 base, and 7 bases lay in between. The V gene's germline CDR1 is LNHDA and CDR2 SQIVND (reference sequence). There are 13 residues in the CDR3. The CDR3 protein is CASSRVSGNTIYF. The CDR3 region has the DNA TGTGCCAGTAGCAGGGTTTCTGGAAACACCATATATTTT. Complete variable domain (other parts from reference TRBV19 and TRBJ1-3): DGGITQSPKYLFRKEGQNVTLSCEQNLNHDAMYWYRQDPGQGLRLIYYSQIVNDFQKGDIAEGYSVSREKKESFPLTVTSAQKNPTAFYLCASSRVSGNTIYFGEGSWLTVV.

CDR3 sequence reads: CASKTGDAGELFF. The CDR3 nucleotides read TGTGCCAGTAAGACAGGGGACGCCGGGGAGCTGTTTTTT. J is TRBJ2-2 and V is TRBV28; TRBD1 agrees at 8 bases. From germline, CDR1 is MDHEN and CDR2 SYDVKM. J gave up 6 bases and V 9 bases, and 6 bases lay outside the gene matches. The CDR3 is made up of 13 amino acids.

V usage is TRBV7-2 and J usage is TRBJ2-3; D is uncertain. Germline CDR1 reads SGHTA; CDR2 reads FQGNSA. The CDR3 spans 13 residues. V lost 3 bases and J lost 2, with 6 bases in between. DNA for the CDR3: TGTGCCAGCAGCTTCTCCTACACAGATACGCAGTATTTT. This translates into CASSFSYTDTQYF.